A single sample is the source of the 9 T cell receptor beta chains below, sequenced in a study of control samples from healthy donors and cancer patients. The method was immunoSEQ multiplex PCR; TCRdb's version includes in-frame clones alone and lacks a portion of them. The data hold fewer than 200,000 clones, with 90% observed a single time. Material: blood. Receptors were obtained from a woman aged 45-59 years in good health.

This clone was counted once. J is TRBJ1-3 and V is TRBV2; D remains unclear. The CDR3 runs to 13 residues. CDR1 is SNHLY and CDR2 is FYNNEI in the germline V gene. Between the trimmed V and J ends, which lost 8 bases and 0 bases, there was a span of 8 bases. Here the CDR3 reads CASLRFSGNTIYF. The CDR3 DNA follows: TGTGCCAGCCTACGCTTCTCTGGAAACACCATATATTTT.

The genes are TRBV28 and TRBJ1-6; the D is unclear. Trimming took off 3 bases at V and 11 bases at J, with 14 bases between the two ends. The V gene's germline CDR1 is MDHEN and CDR2 SYDVKM. The CDR3 sequence is 14 residues long. This CDR3 reads CASSFRGGLPPLHF. DNA for the CDR3: TGTGCCAGCAGTTTTAGAGGTGGCCTCCCACCCCTCCACTTT.

The chain combines TRBV28 with TRBJ2-3; 7 nucleotides match TRBD2. Germline V gene lookup returns CDR1 MDHEN and CDR2 SYDVKM. V trimming: 2 bases; J trimming: 3 bases; junction bases outside the gene matches: 8. This CDR3 is built from 16 residues. The CDR3 nucleotides read TGTGCCAGCAGTTTAGTCGGGCTAGCGGCTACAGATACGCAGTATTTT. This gives the protein CASSLVGLAATDTQYF.

This chain connects TRBV7-9 to TRBJ1-1; D gene uncertain. Germline lookup yields CDR1 SEHNR and CDR2 FQNEAQ (reference sequence). With 2 bases removed from V and 4 bases from J, the gap between germline ends came to 8 bases. CDR3 length: 13 amino acids. CDR3 sequence reads: CASSLPSFTEAFF. In DNA form, the CDR3 reads TGTGCCAGCAGCTTACCCTCCTTCACTGAAGCTTTCTTT.

This chain connects TRBV24-1 to TRBJ2-4, with 8 bases matching TRBD1. The CDR3 contains 15 residues. CDR1 is KGHDR and CDR2 is SFDVKD in the germline V gene. V was clipped by 3 bases and J by 6 bases; unmatched bases: 6. The CDR3 bases are TGTGCCACCAGTGATGGAGGCGGACAGGGAAACATTCAGTACTTC. Its translation is CATSDGGGQGNIQYF.

The J gene is TRBJ1-4, the V gene TRBV12-3 or TRBV12-4, with 7 bases matching TRBD1. The CDR3 covers 12 residues. V lost 8 bases to trimming and J lost 7 bases; unmatched junction nucleotides: 4. In nucleotides, the CDR3 is TGTGCCAGCGGGACAGTCCGTGAAAAACTGTTTTTT. Its translation is CASGTVREKLFF.

This chain links TRBV24-1 with TRBJ2-3, with 11 bases fitting TRBD2. This CDR3 comprises 19 residues. The V gene's germline CDR1 is KGHDR and CDR2 SFDVKD. V lost 0 bases, J lost 5 bases, and 12 bases stayed unmatched. The CDR3 DNA follows: TGTGCCACCAGTGATTTGGGGACTAGCGGAGCCGGACGGAGAGATACGCAGTATTTT. Its translation is CATSDLGTSGAGRRDTQYF.

V is TRBV29-1 and J is TRBJ1-4; D is undetermined. Germline V gives CDR1 SQVTM, CDR2 ANQGSEA. CDR3 length equals 13 residues. Trimming left V 6 bases short and J 0 bases short, with 8 bases between. CDR3 sequence reads: CSVRKATNEKLFF. Here the CDR3 DNA reads TGCAGCGTCCGAAAAGCAACTAATGAAAAACTGTTTTTT.

The rearrangement joins TRBV28 to TRBJ1-1; 8 nucleotides align to TRBD1. This CDR3 has 16 residues. Germline V gene lookup returns CDR1 MDHEN and CDR2 SYDVKM. The J segment lost 3 bases and the V segment lost 5 bases, leaving 11 bases of the junction unmatched. This chain's CDR3 is CASSHTQGAGDTEAFF. The CDR3 DNA reads as TGTGCCAGCAGTCACACGCAGGGGGCTGGGGACACTGAAGCTTTCTTT.